The sequence of this TCR beta chain was determined in a study of blood T cell repertoires in COVID-19. Looking at the study overall: Sites across the United States, Italy and Spain contributed samples from acute and convalescent COVID-19.

Germline CDR1 reads MNHEY; CDR2 reads SMNVEV (reference sequence). This CDR3 contains 15 residues. With V trimmed by 6 bases and J by 6 bases, 6 bases remained unmatched. The authors' processing: Reference gene primer amplification in the assay estimated nucleated cell counts. Using immunoSEQ multiplex PCR, the repertoire was profiled, and TCRdb retains in-frame clones only, with some absent. V and J calls and clone size come straight from that table; D and trimming were deduced from the DNA. The sample comprises more than 45,000 clones, roughly 79% of which are singletons, and 11% to 15% rests with the top ten.

The rearrangement links TRBV27 to TRBJ1-5, with 12 bases lining up with TRBD1. The material sequenced was peripheral blood. This TCR derives from a human donor in a cohort sampled during active COVID-19. CDR3 in DNA: TGTGCCAGCAGGCTAGGGACAGGGGGCTTTCAGCCCCAGCATTTT. Residues: CASRLGTGGFQPQHF.